The TCR beta chain described here comes from a study of early T cells in non-severe SARS-CoV-2 infection. TCRdb re-analysed the 5' RACE reads in MiXCR, keeping a single row per CDR3 protein. The sample lists tens of thousands of distinct CDR3 sequences; roughly 12% were seen once. Per the germline V gene, CDR1 is DFQATT and CDR2 is SNEGSKA (reference sequence). The CDR3 consists of 13 residues. Between the trimmed V and J ends, which lost 3 bases and 0 bases, there was a span of 9 bases. The TCR was taken from an adult who was a healthcare worker with PCR-confirmed SARS-CoV-2 infection or an uninfected control (not recorded which). The chain combines TRBV20-1 with TRBJ2-7, with D unresolved. The sample consisted of whole blood, taken at baseline. CDR3 loop: CSARKGSSYEQYF. CDR3 nucleotides: TGCAGTGCTAGGAAGGGTTCCTCCTACGAGCAGTACTTC.